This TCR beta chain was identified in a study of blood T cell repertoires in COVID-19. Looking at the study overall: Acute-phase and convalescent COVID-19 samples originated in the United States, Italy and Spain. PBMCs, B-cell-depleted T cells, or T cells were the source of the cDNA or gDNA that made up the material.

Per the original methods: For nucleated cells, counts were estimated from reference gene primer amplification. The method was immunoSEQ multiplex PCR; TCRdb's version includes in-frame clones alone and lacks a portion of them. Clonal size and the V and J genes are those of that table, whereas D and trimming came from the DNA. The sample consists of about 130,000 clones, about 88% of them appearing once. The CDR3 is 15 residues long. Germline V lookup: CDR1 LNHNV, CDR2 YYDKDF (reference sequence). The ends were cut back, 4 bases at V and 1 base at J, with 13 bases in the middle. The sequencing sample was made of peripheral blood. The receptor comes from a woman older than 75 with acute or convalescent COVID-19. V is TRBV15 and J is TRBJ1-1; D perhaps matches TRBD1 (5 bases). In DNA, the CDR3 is TGTGCCACCAGCACGTCACCAACAGGGAACACTGAAGCTTTCTTT. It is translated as CATSTSPTGNTEAFF.